This TCR beta chain was documented in a study of blood T cell repertoires in COVID-19. Sequenced by immunoSEQ multiplex PCR; TCRdb stores in-frame clones only, minus some. This table has 80,000 to 100,000 clones, 75% to 85% appearing once. V was trimmed by 2 bases and J by 0 bases, leaving 7 bases between them. The V gene's germline CDR1 is SGHTA and CDR2 FQGNSA. This CDR3 is built from 15 residues. The rearrangement joins TRBV7-2 to TRBJ2-2, with D unclear. This receptor was identified in a woman in her seventies with acute or convalescent COVID-19. Sequencing was done on a sample of peripheral blood. CDR3 nucleotides: TGTGCCAGCAGCTTACGGTCAACGAACACCGGGGAGCTGTTTTTT. This gives the protein CASSLRSTNTGELFF.